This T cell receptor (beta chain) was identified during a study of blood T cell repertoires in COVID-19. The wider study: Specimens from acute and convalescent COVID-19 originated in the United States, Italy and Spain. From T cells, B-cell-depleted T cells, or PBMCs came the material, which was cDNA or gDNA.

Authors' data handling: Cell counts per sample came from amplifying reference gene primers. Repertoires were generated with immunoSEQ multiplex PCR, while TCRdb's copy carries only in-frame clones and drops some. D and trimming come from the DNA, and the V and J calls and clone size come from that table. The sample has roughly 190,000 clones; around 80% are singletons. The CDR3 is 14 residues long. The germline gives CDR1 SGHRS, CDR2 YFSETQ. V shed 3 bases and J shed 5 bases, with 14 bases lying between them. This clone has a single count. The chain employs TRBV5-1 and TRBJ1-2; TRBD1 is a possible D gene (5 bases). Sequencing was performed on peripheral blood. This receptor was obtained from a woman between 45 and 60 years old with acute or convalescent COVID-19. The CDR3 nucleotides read TGCGCCAGCAGCTCGGGAGGGACGTTTTATGGCTACACCTTC. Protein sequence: CASSSGGTFYGYTF.